This T cell receptor (beta chain) is from a study of T cells after posttransplantation cyclophosphamide. Only in-frame clones appear in the TCRdb table, and some are missing; sequencing was by immunoSEQ multiplex PCR. Of about 18,000 clones detected, around 78% appear once; the ten largest clones hold 9.1%. Peripheral blood was collected from the related graft donor on the marrow donation day. Whole-study findings and limits: Skin or GI-infiltrating T cells shared few TRB sequences with blood. Recipient CMV seropositivity and CMV reactivation strongly tracked TRB clonality. Donor-recipient repertoire similarity was low at 1-2 months, rising over year one.

The ends lost 4 bases at V and 6 bases at J; junction bases unmatched: 9. The CDR3 spans 16 residues. Germline assignment: CDR1 SGHRS and CDR2 YFSETQ. Details on this clone: What it binds is unknown.

This chain uses TRBV5-1 with TRBJ2-2, with 10 bases lining up with TRBD2. Material: memory CD4+ T cells sorted from blood. The TCR comes from a man aged 25 to 40 in good health and a related stem cell transplant donor. CDR3: CASSGRTSGFPGELFF. The DNA for the CDR3 is TGCGCCAGCAGCGGGAGGACTAGCGGTTTCCCCGGGGAGCTGTTTTTT.